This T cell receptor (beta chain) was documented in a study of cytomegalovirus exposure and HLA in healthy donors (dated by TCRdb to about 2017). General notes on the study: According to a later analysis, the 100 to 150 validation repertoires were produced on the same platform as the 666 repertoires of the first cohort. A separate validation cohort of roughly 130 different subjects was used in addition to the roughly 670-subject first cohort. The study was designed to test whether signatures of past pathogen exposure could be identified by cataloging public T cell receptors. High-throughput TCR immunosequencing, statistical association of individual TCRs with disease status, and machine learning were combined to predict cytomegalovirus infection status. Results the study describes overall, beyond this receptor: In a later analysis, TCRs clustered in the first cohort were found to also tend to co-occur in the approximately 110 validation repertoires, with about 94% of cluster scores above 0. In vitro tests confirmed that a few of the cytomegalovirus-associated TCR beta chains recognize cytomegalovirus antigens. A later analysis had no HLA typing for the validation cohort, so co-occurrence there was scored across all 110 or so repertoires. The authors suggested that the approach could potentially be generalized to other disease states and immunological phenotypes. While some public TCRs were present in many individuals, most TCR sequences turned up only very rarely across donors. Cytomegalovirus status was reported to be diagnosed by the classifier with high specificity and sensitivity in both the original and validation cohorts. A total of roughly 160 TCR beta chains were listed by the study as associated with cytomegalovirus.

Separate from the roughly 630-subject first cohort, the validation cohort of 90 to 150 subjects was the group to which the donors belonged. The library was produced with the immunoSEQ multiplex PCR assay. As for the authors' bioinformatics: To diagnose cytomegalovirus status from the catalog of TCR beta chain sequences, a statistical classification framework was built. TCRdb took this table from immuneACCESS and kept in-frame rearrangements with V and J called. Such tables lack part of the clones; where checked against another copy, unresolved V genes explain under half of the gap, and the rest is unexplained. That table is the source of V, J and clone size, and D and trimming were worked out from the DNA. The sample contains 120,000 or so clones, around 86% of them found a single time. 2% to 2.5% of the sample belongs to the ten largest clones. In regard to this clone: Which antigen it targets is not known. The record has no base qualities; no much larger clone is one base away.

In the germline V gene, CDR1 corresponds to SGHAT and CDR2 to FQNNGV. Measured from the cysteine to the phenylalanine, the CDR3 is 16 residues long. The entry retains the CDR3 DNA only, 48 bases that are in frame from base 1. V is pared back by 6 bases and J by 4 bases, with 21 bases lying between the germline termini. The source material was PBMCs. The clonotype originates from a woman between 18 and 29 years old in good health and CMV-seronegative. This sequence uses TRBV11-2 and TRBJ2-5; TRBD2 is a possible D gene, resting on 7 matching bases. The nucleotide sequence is TGTGCCAGCAGTTCCGGGGAGGGGGGCGCGATAGAGACCCAGTACTTC. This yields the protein CASSSGEGGAIETQYF.